This is a list of T cell receptor beta chains from one sample in a study of blood T cells in healthy people across ages. TCRdb reprocessed the 5' RACE reads with MiXCR, giving one entry per CDR3 protein. This sample has approximately 780,000 distinct CDR3 sequences, with about 26% found just once. These data also featured in a second study, about T cells of mothers and their children.

Sequencing used blood. The receptors were sampled from a boy younger than 18 in good health. CDR3s include the opening cysteine and the closing phenylalanine or tryptophan. D genes are given only for firm matches. Some rows have no size entry. The others give once, few or many, or a class for an expanded clone.

CDR3 protein | CDR3 DNA | D gene | J gene | CDR3 length | clone size | V gene
CASSHRGQAEAFF | TGTGCCAGCAGTCACAGGGGTCAGGCTGAAGCTTTCTTT | TRBD1 | TRBJ1-1 | 13 | . | TRBV3-1
CASSLEEVTNTEAFF | TGCGCCAGCAGCTTGGAAGAGGTTACGAACACTGAAGCTTTCTTT | . | TRBJ1-1 | 15 | many | TRBV5-1
CASSQGPRGAKAKNIQYF | TGTGCCAGCAGCCAAGGCCCCCGGGGAGCGAAGGCTAAAAACATTCAGTACTTC | . | TRBJ2-4 | 18 | . | TRBV4-2
CASSLEGRATQYF | TGTGCCAGCAGCTTAGAGGGAAGGGCGACCCAGTACTTC | . | TRBJ2-5 | 13 | few | TRBV7-2
CASSLSSGAPYEQYF | TGTGCCAGCAGCTTAAGTTCAGGGGCCCCCTACGAGCAGTACTTC | . | TRBJ2-7 | 15 | . | TRBV7-9
CSASGTSESYEQYF | TGCAGTGCTAGTGGGACTAGCGAGTCCTACGAGCAGTACTTC | TRBD2 | TRBJ2-7 | 14 | few | TRBV20-1
CSVVGDRGREQYF | TGCAGCGTTGTCGGGGACAGGGGCCGAGAGCAGTACTTC | TRBD1 | TRBJ2-7 | 13 | . | TRBV29-1
CASSLEGVGTDTQYF | TGTGCCAGCAGCCTCGAGGGGGTGGGGACAGATACGCAGTATTTT | . | TRBJ2-3 | 15 | . | TRBV9
CASRYMVGDTQYF | TGTGCCAGCAGATATATGGTAGGAGATACGCAGTATTTT | . | TRBJ2-3 | 13 | . | TRBV7-6
CASSLAGGEQYF | TGTGCCAGCAGCTTAGCGGGGGGCGAGCAGTACTTC | . | TRBJ2-7 | 12 | many | TRBV7-9
CASSSRRGGGYTGELFF | TGTGCCAGCAGCTCTCGCAGGGGGGGCGGATACACCGGGGAGCTGTTTTTT | . | TRBJ2-2 | 17 | few | TRBV7-2
CASSKLTIVYEQYF | TGTGCCAGCAGCAAGCTAACGATAGTTTACGAGCAGTACTTC | . | TRBJ2-7 | 14 | . | TRBV21-1
CASTRDRLNEKLFF | TGTGCCAGCACCCGGGACAGACTGAATGAAAAACTGTTTTTT | TRBD1 | TRBJ1-4 | 14 | . | TRBV7-2
CASSSGVGSLLYGYTF | TGTGCCAGCAGCTCCGGGGTGGGCAGTCTATTATATGGCTACACCTTC | . | TRBJ1-2 | 16 | few | TRBV5-6
CAIAGEFTDTQYF | TGTGCCATCGCGGGGGAGTTCACAGATACGCAGTATTTT | TRBD2 | TRBJ2-3 | 13 | . | TRBV10-3
CSVDSNREETQYF | TGCAGCGTCGACTCGAACAGGGAAGAGACCCAGTACTTC | . | TRBJ2-5 | 13 | few | TRBV29-1
CASGLAGVEQETQYF | TGTGCTAGTGGTTTGGCAGGGGTCGAACAAGAGACCCAGTACTTC | . | TRBJ2-5 | 15 | few | TRBV12-5
CASSLEGGTRETQYF | TGCGCCAGCAGCTTGGAAGGCGGGACACGGGAGACCCAGTACTTC | . | TRBJ2-5 | 15 | many | TRBV5-1
CASSLLGNQETQYF | TGTGCCAGCAGTTTACTGGGAAATCAAGAGACCCAGTACTTC | . | TRBJ2-5 | 14 | . | TRBV27